This TCR beta chain emerged from a study of T-cell reconstitution after alpha-beta-depleted transplantation in children. Regarding the study as a whole: T-cell numbers and diversity one year post-transplant derived largely from freshly generated T cells. Alpha-beta T cells about two months after transplant reportedly derived from several hundred expanded graft clones. Several patients had high TCRbeta diversity at day 60; it came from surviving recipient T cells and thymic progenitors.

It was with unique molecular identifiers that the TCRbeta library was prepared. TCRdb passed the PCR reads through MiXCR, listing each CDR3 protein once. This sample has over 200,000 distinct CDR3 sequences, with 11% found just once. The CDR3 length is 13 residues. Between the trimmed V and J ends, which lost 2 bases and 2 bases, there was a span of 7 bases. Germline V gives CDR1 MNHEY, CDR2 SVGEGT. This clonotype was counted at least ten times. As yet, its antigen is unknown. This specimen consisted of PBMCs, obtained before TCRalphabeta/CD19-depleted stem cell transplant. V is TRBV6-2 or TRBV6-3 and J is TRBJ2-7, with D uncertain. This TCR was sampled from a child under two years old with acute myeloid leukemia, due to receive a stem cell transplant. In DNA, the CDR3 is TGTGCCAGCAGTTACGGAGTGACCTACGAGCAGTACTTC. Translating gives CASSYGVTYEQYF.